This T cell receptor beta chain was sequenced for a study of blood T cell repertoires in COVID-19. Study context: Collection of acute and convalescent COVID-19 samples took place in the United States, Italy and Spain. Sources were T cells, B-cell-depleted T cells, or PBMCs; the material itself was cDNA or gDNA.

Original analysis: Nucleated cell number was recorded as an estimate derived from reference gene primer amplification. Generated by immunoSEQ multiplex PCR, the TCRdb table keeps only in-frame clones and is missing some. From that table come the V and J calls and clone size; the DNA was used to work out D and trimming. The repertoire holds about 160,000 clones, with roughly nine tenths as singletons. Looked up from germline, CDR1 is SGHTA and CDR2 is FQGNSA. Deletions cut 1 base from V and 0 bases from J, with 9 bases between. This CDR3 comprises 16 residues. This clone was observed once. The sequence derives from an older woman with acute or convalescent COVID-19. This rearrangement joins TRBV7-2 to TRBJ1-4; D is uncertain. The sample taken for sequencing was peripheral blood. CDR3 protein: CASSLVGLPTNEKLFF. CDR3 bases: TGTGCCAGCAGCTTAGTCGGACTTCCAACTAATGAAAAACTGTTTTTT.